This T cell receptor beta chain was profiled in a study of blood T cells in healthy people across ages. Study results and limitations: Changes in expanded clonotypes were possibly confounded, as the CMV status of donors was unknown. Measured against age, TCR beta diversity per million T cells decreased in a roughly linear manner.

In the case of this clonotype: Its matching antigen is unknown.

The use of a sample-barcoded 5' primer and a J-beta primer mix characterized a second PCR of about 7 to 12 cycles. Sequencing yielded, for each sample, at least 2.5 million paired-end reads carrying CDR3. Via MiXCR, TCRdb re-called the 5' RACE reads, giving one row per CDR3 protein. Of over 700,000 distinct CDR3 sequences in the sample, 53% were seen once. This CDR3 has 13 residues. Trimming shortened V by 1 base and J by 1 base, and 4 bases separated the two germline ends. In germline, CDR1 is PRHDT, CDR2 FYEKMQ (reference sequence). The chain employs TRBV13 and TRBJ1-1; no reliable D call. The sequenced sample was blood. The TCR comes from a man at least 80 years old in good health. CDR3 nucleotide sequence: TGTGCCAGCAGCTTAGAACAGAACACTGAAGCTTTCTTT. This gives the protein CASSLEQNTEAFF.